A selection of T cell receptor beta chains follows, all from one sample in a study of blood T cells in healthy people across ages. TCRdb ran MiXCR on the 5' RACE reads and lists one entry per CDR3 protein. The sample consists of around 850,000 distinct CDR3 sequences, about 36% of them appearing once. Specimen: blood. These receptors all come from a young man in good health. Both conserved end residues are part of each CDR3. The D gene is left open where the match is weak. The size field is filled for only some rows; it gives once, few, many or a size class.

abundance: .
j_gene: TRBJ1-5
d_gene: TRBD1
v_gene: TRBV12-3/TRBV12-4
CDR3nt: TGTGCCAGCAGTTTAAGGTGGCGGCCAGGGGGATATCAGCCCCAGCATTTT
CDR3aa: CASSLRWRPGGYQPQHF

abundance: .
j_gene: TRBJ1-4
d_gene: .
v_gene: TRBV7-9
CDR3nt: TGTGCCAGCACCCCAAGGGGTAGGGGCGATGAAAAACTGTTTTTT
CDR3aa: CASTPRGRGDEKLFF

abundance: few
j_gene: TRBJ2-1
d_gene: TRBD2
v_gene: TRBV28
CDR3nt: TGTGCCAGCAGTTTTAGGACTAGCGAAAATGAGCAGTTCTTC
CDR3aa: CASSFRTSENEQFF

abundance: few
j_gene: TRBJ2-3
d_gene: .
v_gene: TRBV19
CDR3nt: TGTGCCAGTAGTCATGGTAGCGGTTACACAGATACGCAGTATTTT
CDR3aa: CASSHGSGYTDTQYF

abundance: .
j_gene: TRBJ2-3
d_gene: .
v_gene: TRBV6-5
CDR3nt: TGTGCCAGCAGTTACTCGACCACTCCGGATACGCAGTATTTT
CDR3aa: CASSYSTTPDTQYF

abundance: .
j_gene: TRBJ2-1
d_gene: TRBD1
v_gene: TRBV6-2/TRBV6-3
CDR3nt: TGTGCCAGCAGTGTTGGGGACAGGGCCTACAATGAGCAGTTCTTC
CDR3aa: CASSVGDRAYNEQFF

abundance: .
j_gene: TRBJ2-2
d_gene: TRBD1
v_gene: TRBV7-6
CDR3nt: TGTGCCAGCAGCTTACGCGGACAGGGTAGTAACGGGGAGCTGTTTTTT
CDR3aa: CASSLRGQGSNGELFF

abundance: .
j_gene: TRBJ1-2
d_gene: TRBD1
v_gene: TRBV4-2
CDR3nt: TGTGCCAGCAGCCAAGATCCACCGGGCTACAGGGGGAATGGCTACACCTTC
CDR3aa: CASSQDPPGYRGNGYTF

abundance: many
j_gene: TRBJ2-3
d_gene: .
v_gene: TRBV7-2
CDR3nt: TGTGCCAGCAGCTTAGTGGGGCCCCCCCATACGCAGTATTTT
CDR3aa: CASSLVGPPHTQYF

abundance: .
j_gene: TRBJ1-4
d_gene: .
v_gene: TRBV27
CDR3nt: TGTGCCAGCAGTCCCACGAAAGACAGGAGGGCTGAAAAACTGTTTTTT
CDR3aa: CASSPTKDRRAEKLFF

abundance: .
j_gene: TRBJ2-1
d_gene: TRBD2
v_gene: TRBV2
CDR3nt: TGTGCCAGCAATCTTATGACTAGAGCGGGGGGGGTGTCCTGCAATGAGCAGTTCTTC
CDR3aa: CASNLMTRAGGVSCNEQFF

abundance: many
j_gene: TRBJ1-2
d_gene: .
v_gene: TRBV20-1
CDR3nt: TGCAGTGCCCCACAGGGAGCTAACTATGGCTACACCTTC
CDR3aa: CSAPQGANYGYTF

abundance: few
j_gene: TRBJ2-7
d_gene: .
v_gene: TRBV18
CDR3nt: TGTGCCAGCTCAAGTCGACAGGGAGGGGACGAGCAGTACTTC
CDR3aa: CASSSRQGGDEQYF